Listed below are T cell receptor beta chains from one sample, sequenced in a study of shared clonotypes between healthy human individuals. Clones were sequenced by immunoSEQ multiplex PCR, and TCRdb holds only the in-frame ones, with some missing. Of about 680,000 clones in the sample, around 72% were seen once. Sequencing used memory CD4+ T cells sorted from blood. Receptors originate from a woman in her 30s in good health. Each CDR3 is given with its conserved first and last residue. D genes are given only for firm matches. Clone size is not always given. Where it is, it says once, few, many or a class for expanded clones.

j_gene	abundance	v_gene	d_gene	CDR3nt	CDR3aa
TRBJ1-1	once	TRBV5-1	TRBD1	TGCGCCAGCAGTAGGATCAGGGGGGGACACACTGAAGCTTTCTTT	CASSRIRGGHTEAFF
TRBJ1-5	.	TRBV14	.	TGTGCCAGCAGCCAAGATGCTGGGGCGAGCAATCAGCCCCAGCATTTT	CASSQDAGASNQPQHF
TRBJ1-1	.	TRBV2	.	TGTGCCAGCAGATTCATGAACACTGAAGCTTTCTTT	CASRFMNTEAFF
TRBJ1-2	few	TRBV30	.	TGTGCCTGGAGTGTACAGGGATACGGTGGCTACACCTTC	CAWSVQGYGGYTF
TRBJ2-5	.	TRBV6-4	.	TGTGCCAGCAGTGACCAAGCGGGTGGAGAGACCCAGTACTTC	CASSDQAGGETQYF
TRBJ2-5	.	TRBV5-1	TRBD1	TGCGCCAGCAGCTCGCTGATGACAGGGGACGGGGAGACCCAGTACTTC	CASSSLMTGDGETQYF
TRBJ1-5	.	TRBV30	.	TGTGCCTGGAACGGGGCTGGCAATCAGCCCCAGCATTTT	CAWNGAGNQPQHF
TRBJ2-7	.	TRBV7-2	.	TGTGCCGAACGGACAGCCTACGAGCAGTACTTC	CAERTAYEQYF
TRBJ1-1	.	TRBV7-9	.	TGTGCCAGCAGCTTAGCCGGGGGGGCTCGGAACACTGAAGCTTTCTTT	CASSLAGGARNTEAFF
TRBJ1-4	.	TRBV11-3	.	TGTGCCAGCAGCCCAGATCCGACAGGTGACGGGGAAAAACTGTTTTTT	CASSPDPTGDGEKLFF
TRBJ2-1	.	TRBV15	TRBD2	TGTGCCACCAGCAGAGGCGGGACTAGTCGCGATGAGCAGTTCTTC	CATSRGGTSRDEQFF
TRBJ1-1	.	TRBV27	TRBD1	TGTGCCAGCAGTGGGCCCGGGACAGTCAAAGCTTTCTTT	CASSGPGTVKAFF
TRBJ1-2	.	TRBV2	.	TGTGCCAGCAGAGGCAGCAGCCTTGGCTACACCTTC	CASRGSSLGYTF